These 29 T cell receptor beta chains were all obtained from the same sample, sequenced in a study of T cells after yellow fever vaccination. TCRdb ran MiXCR on the 5' RACE reads and lists one entry per CDR3 protein. The profile shows approximately 510,000 distinct CDR3 sequences, about a fifth of them singletons. The input for sequencing was PBMCs, taken approximately 22 days after the first yellow fever vaccination. The receptors were sampled from a man aged 18 to 29 who received the YFV17D yellow fever vaccine.

This clonotype has just a few counts. The chain couples TRBV27 to TRBJ2-7; unclear D gene. The germline CDR1 and CDR2 sequences are MNHEY and SMNVEV (reference sequence). This CDR3 region has 13 residues. The CDR3 protein is CTSSSQALRVQYV. CDR3 in DNA: TGCACCAGCAGTTCCCAGGCCCTTAGGGTGCAGTACGTC.

This clonotype was detected only a few times. The chain carries TRBV7-9 and TRBJ2-1; TRBD2 might be the D (5 bases). The length of the CDR3 is 11 residues. CDR1 and CDR2 from the germline V gene are SEHNR and FQNEAQ (reference sequence). The V end lost 2 bases, the J end lost 13 bases, and 9 bases lay between the germline ends. The CDR3 spells CASSLLRTQFF. The CDR3 region has the DNA TGTGCCAGCAGCTTACTTAGGACTCAGTTCTTC.

This clonotype was detected ten times or more. The J gene is TRBJ2-3, the V gene TRBV29-1; 7 bases map to TRBD2. This CDR3 region has 13 residues. J was trimmed by 1 base and V by 6 bases; bases with no gene match: 4. CDR1 SQVTM and CDR2 ANQGSEA come from the germline V gene. In DNA, the CDR3 is TGCAGCGTATCACTAGCGCGCACAGATACGCAGTATTTT. This gives the protein CSVSLARTDTQYF.

The CDR3 reads CASSLVQGTYNEQFF. The CDR3 DNA follows: TGTGCCAGCAGCTTAGTTCAGGGGACGTACAATGAGCAGTTCTTC. The chain carries TRBV7-8 and TRBJ2-1; maybe TRBD1 (6 bases). V was pared by 1 base and J by 4 bases, with 11 bases between. Germline lookup yields CDR1 SGHVS and CDR2 FQNEAQ. There are 15 residues in the CDR3. The full variable domain, with the rest looked up from reference TRBV7-8 and TRBJ2-1, is GAGVSQSPRYKVAKRGQDVALRCDPISGHVSLFWYQQALGQGPEFLTYFQNEAQLDKSGLPSDRFFAERPEGSVSTLKIQRTQQEDSAVYLCASSLVQGTYNEQFFGPGTRLTVL.

This clonotype has a count of ten or more. CDR3 nucleotide sequence: TGCGCCAGCAGCCTATCAGGGAGCTCCTACGAGCAGTACGTC. Translated: CASSLSGSSYEQYV. V gene TRBV5-1 combines with J gene TRBJ2-7; D is tentatively TRBD1 or TRBD2 (5 bases each). In germline, CDR1 is SGHRS, CDR2 YFSETQ. The CDR3 extends over 14 amino acids. Between the trimmed V and J ends, which lost 4 bases and 0 bases, there was a span of 11 bases.

This chain connects TRBV5-4 to TRBJ2-3; tentative D call: TRBD2 (6 bases). V lost 6 bases and J 4 bases, leaving 12 bases between the germline ends. Germline CDR1 is SGHNT and CDR2 is YYREEE (reference sequence). The CDR3 runs 13 residues. The CDR3 coding sequence is TGTGCCAGCAACTTTGGGGGGTCAGATACGCAGTATTTT. Residues: CASNFGGSDTQYF.

The rearrangement joins TRBV18 to TRBJ2-1, with a weak D call TRBD1 (6 bases). V dropped 5 bases and J dropped 6 bases, with 14 bases sitting between them. The germline V gene encodes CDR1 KGHSH and CDR2 LQKENI. The CDR3 has 14 residues. The DNA for the CDR3 is TGTGCCAGCTCAGCCGAGACAGGCCCCAATGAGCAGTTCTTC. Its protein product is CASSAETGPNEQFF.

Ten or more counts support this clonotype. One end of the junction varies from germline; a read error may be responsible. This chain joins TRBV7-3 and TRBJ2-2; unclear D gene. In germline, CDR1 is SGHTA, CDR2 FQGTGA. The CDR3 has 13 residues. CDR3 loop: CASSLTDTGELFF. The CDR3, as DNA: TGTGCCAGCAGTTTAACGGACACCGGGGAGCTGTTTTTT.

This clonotype turned up a few times. The CDR3 coding sequence is TGTGCCAGCAGCCTCTCTCCGGGACCCTCCGCCGATACGCAGTATTTT. It translates to CASSLSPGPSADTQYF. J is TRBJ2-3 and V is TRBV7-2; D might be TRBD1 or TRBD2, each matching 5 bases. V was clipped by 5 bases and J by 6 bases, with 21 bases between them. This CDR3 contains 16 residues. CDR1 is SGHTA and CDR2 is FQGNSA in the germline V gene.

V is TRBV6-1 and J is TRBJ2-3; tentatively, D is TRBD2 (6 bases). This CDR3 has 16 residues. Between the trimmed V and J ends, which lost 6 bases and 1 base, there was a span of 17 bases. From germline, CDR1 is MNHNS and CDR2 SASEGT. In DNA form, the CDR3 reads TGTGCCAGCAGGGGGGACTTCTCGGTTGGCACAGATACGCAGTATTTT. Amino acid sequence: CASRGDFSVGTDTQYF.

This chain connects TRBV7-9 to TRBJ1-4; D gene unclear. The CDR3 consists of 14 residues. V lost 3 bases, J lost 8 bases, and 13 bases lay in between. Germline-derived CDR1 and CDR2 are SEHNR and FQNEAQ (reference sequence). The CDR3: CASSFGSAGEKLFF. For the CDR3, the DNA is TGTGCCAGCAGCTTTGGTTCAGCGGGGGAAAAACTGTTTTTT.

The chain uses TRBV29-1 and TRBJ2-3; D perhaps matches TRBD1 (6 bases). CDR3 size: 14 residues. The germline CDR1 and CDR2 sequences are SQVTM and ANQGSEA. V lost 1 base to trimming and J lost 4 bases, with 12 bases between them. The CDR3 is CSVEVPRGADTQYF. The CDR3 nucleotides are TGCAGCGTTGAAGTTCCCAGGGGCGCAGATACGCAGTATTTT.

This clonotype was detected a few times. This sequence joins TRBV7-9 and TRBJ2-5; weak D call: TRBD2 (6 bases). V was pared by 4 bases and J by 5 bases, with 14 bases between. There are 14 residues in the CDR3. CDR1 SEHNR and CDR2 FQNEAQ come from the germline V gene (reference sequence). CDR3 residues: CASSSPGDTETQYF. Written as DNA, the CDR3 is TGTGCCAGCAGCTCCCCGGGGGATACGGAGACCCAGTACTTC. Based on the CDR3 plus reference TRBV7-9 and TRBJ2-5, the full variable domain is DTGVSQNPRHKITKRGQNVTFRCDPISEHNRLYWYRQTLGQGPEFLTYFQNEAQLEKSRLLSDRFSAERPKGSFSTLEIQRTEQGDSAMYLCASSSPGDTETQYFGPGTRLLVL.

DNA for the CDR3: TGCGCCAGCAGCTACATCCCGAACACTGAAGCTTTCTTT. This codes for CASSYIPNTEAFF. The V and J genes are TRBV5-1 and TRBJ1-1; no clear D gene. Trimming removed 3 bases from V and 1 base from J, with 7 bases in between. Looked up from germline, CDR1 is SGHRS and CDR2 is YFSETQ. The CDR3 loop spans 13 amino acids.

The J gene is TRBJ1-1, the V gene TRBV7-9; 9 bases match TRBD1. V was pared by 3 bases and J by 2 bases, with 7 bases of the junction left unmatched. The CDR3 totals 16 residues. The germline V gene encodes CDR1 SEHNR and CDR2 FQNEAQ (reference sequence). The CDR3 DNA reads TGTGCCAGCAGCTTTCCCGGGACAGGGAAAAACACTGAAGCTTTCTTT. Translation gives CASSFPGTGKNTEAFF.

The table lists this clonotype with a count of one. V and J are TRBV6-5 and TRBJ1-2; D unresolved. Between the trimmed V and J ends, which lost 0 bases and 8 bases, there was a span of 13 bases. The CDR3 covers 14 residues. Germline loops: CDR1 MNHEY, CDR2 SVGAGI. CDR3 coding DNA: TGTGCCAGCAGTTACTCCGGTGGTGGAACGGGCTACACCTTC. Amino acids: CASSYSGGGTGYTF.

V and J are TRBV18 and TRBJ1-4; D is unresolved. Germline CDR1 KGHSH, CDR2 LQKENI. V lost 0 bases and J 7 bases, leaving 3 bases between the germline ends. CDR3 length: 12 residues. CDR3: CASSPPGEKLFF. The CDR3 DNA sequence: TGTGCCAGCTCACCACCGGGTGAAAAACTGTTTTTT.

The genes are TRBV5-6 and TRBJ2-1; a weak D match, TRBD1 (6 bases). The V end was cut by 4 bases, the J end by 4 bases, with 15 bases between. The CDR3 is 15 residues long. Germline V lookup: CDR1 SGHDT, CDR2 YYEEEE. The CDR3 DNA reads as TGTGCCAGCAGCGGATCCGGGACACCTTACAATGAGCAGTTCTTC. Its translation: CASSGSGTPYNEQFF.

This clonotype has just a few counts. The genes are TRBV7-6 and TRBJ2-2, with TRBD2 matching 7 bases. The germline V gene has CDR1 SGHVS and CDR2 FNYEAQ. This CDR3 has 16 amino acids. V was clipped by 1 base and J by 2 bases; unmatched bases: 4. In DNA form, the CDR3 reads TGTGCCAGCAGCTTAGAATCTAGCGGTAACACCGGGGAGCTGTTTTTT. Protein: CASSLESSGNTGELFF. The variable domain in full, with the rest retrieved from reference TRBV7-6 and TRBJ2-2, is GAGVSQSPRYKVTKRGQDVALRCDPISGHVSLYWYRQALGQGPEFLTYFNYEAQQDKSGLPNDRFSAERPEGSISTLTIQRTEQRDSAMYRCASSLESSGNTGELFFGEGSRLTVL.

The chain recombines TRBV12-3 or TRBV12-4 with TRBJ1-6; 7 nucleotides align to TRBD1. V was pared by 6 bases and J by 10 bases, with 9 bases of the junction left unmatched. The CDR3 spans 14 residues. The CDR3 spells CASSQTGWESPLHF. The CDR3 region has the DNA TGTGCCAGCAGCCAGACAGGGTGGGAATCACCCCTCCACTTT.

This sequence joins TRBV10-2 and TRBJ2-5; 7 bases map to TRBD2. The V and J ends lost 6 bases and 4 bases, in that order; junction bases with no gene match: 11. CDR3 length: 15 amino acids. CDR1 is WSHSY and CDR2 is SAAADI in the germline V gene. The CDR3 coding sequence is TGCGCCAGCAGGAGTCGGGGACTATTAGGAGAGACCCAGTACTTC. Protein: CASRSRGLLGETQYF.

This clonotype has only a few counts. The V and J genes are TRBV5-1 and TRBJ2-1; 8 positions agree with TRBD1. Losses at the gene ends were 3 bases for V and 2 bases for J; bases not matched to a gene: 4. Per the germline V gene, CDR1 is SGHRS and CDR2 is YFSETQ. The CDR3 is 15 amino acids. The CDR3 spells CASSYSTGAYNEQFF. The CDR3 bases are TGCGCCAGCAGCTACTCGACAGGGGCCTACAATGAGCAGTTCTTC. The entire variable domain, with the rest obtained from reference TRBV5-1 and TRBJ2-1, is as follows: KAGVTQTPRYLIKTRGQQVTLSCSPISGHRSVSWYQQTPGQGLQFLFEYFSETQRNKGNFPGRFSGRQFSNSRSEMNVSTLELGDSALYLCASSYSTGAYNEQFFGPGTRLTVL.

This sequence joins TRBV30 and TRBJ1-1; D possibly corresponds to TRBD1 (6 bases). This CDR3 is built from 13 residues. V gave up 5 bases and J gave up 1 base, with 11 bases separating them. CDR1 and CDR2 (germline): GTSNPN, SVGIG (reference sequence). CDR3 nucleotides: TGTGCCTGGGCCAGACAGGAGAACACTGAAGCTTTCTTT. Protein product: CAWARQENTEAFF.

The J gene is TRBJ2-2, the V gene TRBV24-1; D gene ambiguous. This CDR3 comprises 15 residues. From germline, CDR1 is KGHDR and CDR2 SFDVKD. With 4 bases removed from V and 0 bases from J, the gap between germline ends came to 8 bases. The DNA for the CDR3 is TGTGCCACCAGTGAGGTAATGCCGAACACCGGGGAGCTGTTTTTT. As protein: CATSEVMPNTGELFF.

The V gene is TRBV20-1, the J gene TRBJ1-1; the match to TRBD1 covers 8 bases. The CDR3 spans 14 residues. The J segment lost 2 bases and the V segment lost 6 bases, leaving 8 bases of the junction unmatched. Germline CDR1 and CDR2: DFQATT and SNEGSKA (reference sequence). In DNA, the CDR3 is TGCAGTGCGCCGAGACAGGGGCTAAACACTGAAGCTTTCTTT. This translates into CSAPRQGLNTEAFF.

This clonotype occurred a few times. The chain couples TRBV15 to TRBJ2-7, with D unresolved. V lost 1 base and J lost 4, with 11 bases in between. Per the germline V gene, CDR1 is LNHNV and CDR2 is YYDKDF (reference sequence). The CDR3 runs 14 residues. The CDR3 loop is CATSRGRRTYEQYV. CDR3 nucleotides: TGTGCCACCAGCAGAGGACGGAGAACATACGAGCAGTACGTC.

The V and J genes are TRBV7-2 and TRBJ2-5; unclear D gene. The CDR3 loop spans 13 amino acids. V was trimmed by 5 bases and J by 4 bases, leaving 11 bases between them. CDR1 SGHTA and CDR2 FQGNSA come from the germline V gene. CDR3: CASSRSSGETQYF. In DNA form, the CDR3 reads TGTGCCAGCAGCCGGTCGTCAGGAGAGACCCAGTACTTC.

This clonotype was seen a few times. The rearrangement joins TRBV12-5 to TRBJ2-7; unclear D gene. Germline CDR1 and CDR2: LGHNT and FRNRAP. The length of the CDR3 is 12 residues. Trimming took off 2 bases at V and 1 base at J, with 3 bases between the two ends. This CDR3 is CASGLKSYEQYF. The CDR3 coding sequence is TGTGCTAGTGGTTTGAAGTCCTACGAGCAGTACTTC.

The chain joins TRBV20-1 to TRBJ2-7, with D perhaps being TRBD1 or TRBD2 (5 bases each). The CDR3 is made up of 15 amino acids. Germline V gene lookup returns CDR1 DFQATT and CDR2 SNEGSKA (reference sequence). Trimming left V 2 bases short and J 7 bases short, with 21 bases between. Written as DNA, the CDR3 is TGCAGTGCTAGACCCGCAAGGGGAGACTTGTGGGAGCAGTACTTC. It yields the protein CSARPARGDLWEQYF.